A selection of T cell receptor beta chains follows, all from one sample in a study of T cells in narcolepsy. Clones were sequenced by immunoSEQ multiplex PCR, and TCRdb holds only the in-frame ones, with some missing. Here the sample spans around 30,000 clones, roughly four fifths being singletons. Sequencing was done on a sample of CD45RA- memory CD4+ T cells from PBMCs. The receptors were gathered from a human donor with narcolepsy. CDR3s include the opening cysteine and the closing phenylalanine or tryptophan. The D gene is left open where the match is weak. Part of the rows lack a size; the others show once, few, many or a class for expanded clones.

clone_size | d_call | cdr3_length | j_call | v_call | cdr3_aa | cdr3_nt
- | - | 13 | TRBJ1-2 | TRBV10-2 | CASSPETNYGYTF | TGCGCCAGCAGTCCAGAGACTAACTATGGCTACACCTTC
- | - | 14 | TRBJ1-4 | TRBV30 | CAWTPDGTLGKLFF | TGTGCCTGGACCCCTGATGGAACTCTTGGAAAACTGTTTTTT
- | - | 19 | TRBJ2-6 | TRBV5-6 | CASRPAGQGLRAGANVLTF | TGTGCCAGCAGACCAGCAGGGCAGGGTTTAAGAGCTGGGGCCAACGTCCTGACTTTC
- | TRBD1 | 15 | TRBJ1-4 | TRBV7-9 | CASSLGRGTNEKLFF | TGTGCCAGCAGCTTAGGCAGGGGGACTAATGAAAAACTGTTTTTT
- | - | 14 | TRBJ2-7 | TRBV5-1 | CASSLYDGSYEQYF | TGCGCCAGCAGCTTGTATGACGGGTCCTACGAGCAGTACTTC
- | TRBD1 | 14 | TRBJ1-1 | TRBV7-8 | CASSRQGRNTEAFF | TGTGCCAGCAGTCGACAGGGGAGGAACACTGAAGCTTTCTTT
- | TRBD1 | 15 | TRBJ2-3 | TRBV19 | CASIDRGRSTDTQYF | TGTGCCAGTATAGACAGGGGGCGCAGCACAGATACGCAGTATTTT
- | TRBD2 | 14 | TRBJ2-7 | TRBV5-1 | CASSLDSGGDEQYF | TGCGCCAGCAGCTTGGATAGCGGGGGTGACGAGCAGTACTTC
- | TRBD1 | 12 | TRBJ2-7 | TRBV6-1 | CASSLTGAEQYF | TGTGCCAGCAGCCTGACAGGGGCCGAGCAGTACTTC
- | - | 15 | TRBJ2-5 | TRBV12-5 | CASGLVAAGDETQYF | TGTGCTAGTGGTTTGGTAGCGGCAGGGGACGAGACCCAGTACTTC
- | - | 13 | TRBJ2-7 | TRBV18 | CASCVSLGDEQYF | TGTGCCAGCTGCGTCTCACTTGGCGACGAGCAGTACTTC
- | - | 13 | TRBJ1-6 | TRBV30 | CAWSPSDNSPLHF | TGTGCCTGGAGCCCGTCGGATAATTCACCCCTCCACTTT
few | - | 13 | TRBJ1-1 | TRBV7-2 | CASSFRGETEAFF | TGTGCCAGCAGCTTTCGAGGGGAGACTGAAGCTTTCTTT
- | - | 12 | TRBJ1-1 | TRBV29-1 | CSAQQGNTEAFF | TGCAGCGCTCAACAGGGGAACACTGAAGCTTTCTTT
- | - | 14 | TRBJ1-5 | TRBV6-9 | CASTRGQGYQPQHF | TGTGCCAGCACTCGCGGGCAGGGATATCAGCCCCAGCATTTT
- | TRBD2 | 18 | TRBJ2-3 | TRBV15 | CATSRTRTSGGASDTQYF | TGTGCCACCAGCAGAACAAGGACTAGCGGGGGGGCGTCAGATACGCAGTATTTT
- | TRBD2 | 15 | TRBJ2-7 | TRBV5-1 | CASSPGLAGAREQYF | TGCGCCAGCAGCCCCGGACTAGCGGGGGCGCGGGAGCAGTACTTC
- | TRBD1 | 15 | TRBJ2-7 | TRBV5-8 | CASSSRDRGTYEQYF | TGTGCCAGCAGCTCCCGGGACAGGGGAACCTACGAGCAGTACTTC
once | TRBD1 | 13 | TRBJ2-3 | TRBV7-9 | CASSSNRGDTQYF | TGTGCCAGCAGCTCGAACAGGGGCGATACGCAGTATTTT
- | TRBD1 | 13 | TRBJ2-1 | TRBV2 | CASTGQGRNEQFF | TGTGCCAGCACTGGACAGGGGCGGAATGAGCAGTTCTTC
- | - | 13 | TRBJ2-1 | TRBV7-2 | CASSYDRYNEQFF | TGTGCCAGCAGCTATGACAGATACAATGAGCAGTTCTTC
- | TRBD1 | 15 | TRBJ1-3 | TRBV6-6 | CASSFGQGRVNTIYF | TGTGCCAGCAGTTTCGGACAGGGCCGAGTAAACACCATATATTTT
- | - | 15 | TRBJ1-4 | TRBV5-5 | CASSVTFDSNEKLFF | TGTGCCAGCAGCGTGACTTTTGACAGCAATGAAAAACTGTTTTTT
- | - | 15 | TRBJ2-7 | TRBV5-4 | CASSLEAEQTYEQYF | TGTGCCAGCAGCTTGGAGGCAGAGCAGACCTACGAGCAGTACTTC
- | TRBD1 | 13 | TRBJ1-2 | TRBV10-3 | CAISPTGEGGYTF | TGTGCCATCAGTCCAACAGGGGAGGGTGGCTACACCTTC
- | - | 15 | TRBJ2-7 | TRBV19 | CASSIADSSSYEQYF | TGTGCCAGTAGTATCGCGGACAGTAGCTCCTACGAGCAGTACTTC
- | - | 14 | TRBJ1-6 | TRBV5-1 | CASSAEGGHSPLHF | TGCGCCAGCAGCGCCGAGGGGGGACATTCACCCCTCCACTTT
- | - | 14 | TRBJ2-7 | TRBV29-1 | CSVPKGGNFYEQYF | TGCAGCGTTCCTAAGGGAGGAAACTTCTACGAGCAGTACTTC
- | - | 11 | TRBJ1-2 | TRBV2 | CASSRERGYTF | TGTGCCAGTAGCAGGGAGAGGGGCTACACCTTC
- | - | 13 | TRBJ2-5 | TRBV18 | CASSPGNQETQYF | TGTGCCAGCTCGCCGGGTAACCAAGAGACCCAGTACTTC
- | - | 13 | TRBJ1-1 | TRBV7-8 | CASSFGTNTEAFF | TGTGCCAGCAGCTTCGGAACGAACACTGAAGCTTTCTTT
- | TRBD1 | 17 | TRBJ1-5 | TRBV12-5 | CASGFDRGGVSDQPQHF | TGTGCTAGTGGTTTCGACAGGGGAGGGGTCAGCGATCAGCCCCAGCATTTT
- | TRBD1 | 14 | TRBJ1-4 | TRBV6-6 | CASSRDRGPEKLFF | TGTGCCAGCAGCCGGGACAGGGGGCCTGAAAAACTGTTTTTT
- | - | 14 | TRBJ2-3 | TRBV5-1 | CASSWGGATDTQYF | TGCGCCAGCAGCTGGGGGGGCGCCACAGATACGCAGTATTTT
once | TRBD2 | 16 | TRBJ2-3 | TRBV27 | CASRLAGGRSTDTQYF | TGTGCCAGCAGACTAGCGGGGGGTCGAAGCACAGATACGCAGTATTTT
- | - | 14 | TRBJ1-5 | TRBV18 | CASSPQTGNQPQHF | TGTGCCAGCTCACCACAAACAGGTAATCAGCCCCAGCATTTT
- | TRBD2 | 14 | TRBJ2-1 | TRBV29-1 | CSGSLAGGNHEQFF | TGCAGCGGTTCTCTAGCGGGGGGTAACCATGAGCAGTTCTTC
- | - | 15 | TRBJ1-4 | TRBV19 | CASSLTGPLREKLFF | TGTGCCAGTAGCCTCACAGGGCCCCTGAGGGAAAAACTGTTTTTT
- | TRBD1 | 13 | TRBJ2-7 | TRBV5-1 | CASSLKGAGEQYF | TGCGCCAGCAGCTTGAAGGGGGCAGGCGAGCAGTACTTC
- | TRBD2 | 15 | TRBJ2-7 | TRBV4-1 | CASSQGRLAGAEQYF | TGCGCCAGCAGCCAGGGCCGTCTAGCGGGGGCCGAGCAGTACTTC
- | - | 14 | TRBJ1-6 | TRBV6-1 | CASRAETYNSPLHF | TGTGCCAGTCGGGCGGAAACTTATAATTCACCCCTCCACTTT
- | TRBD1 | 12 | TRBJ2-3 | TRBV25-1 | CASSLQGVVWYF | TGTGCCAGCAGCCTACAGGGGGTGGTATGGTATTTT
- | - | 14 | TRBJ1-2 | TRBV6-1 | CASSLAGVGYGYTF | TGTGCCAGCAGTCTCGCTGGGGTCGGCTATGGCTACACCTTC
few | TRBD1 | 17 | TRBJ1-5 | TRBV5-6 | CASSLRGGGQGVQPQHF | TGTGCCAGCAGCTTGAGGGGTGGGGGACAGGGGGTCCAGCCCCAGCATTTT
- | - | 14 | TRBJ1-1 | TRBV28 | CASSLIQGGAEAFF | TGTGCCAGCAGTTTAATACAGGGAGGCGCTGAAGCTTTCTTT
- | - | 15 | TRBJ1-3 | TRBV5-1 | CASSQWGRHGNTIYF | TGCGCCAGCAGCCAATGGGGGAGACATGGAAACACCATATATTTT
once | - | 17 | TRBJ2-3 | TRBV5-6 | CASSRHGDAGRTDTQYF | TGTGCCAGCAGCCGACATGGCGACGCGGGCCGCACAGATACGCAGTATTTT
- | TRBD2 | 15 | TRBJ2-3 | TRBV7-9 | CATLREIAGGDTQYF | TGTGCCACGCTCCGTGAGATAGCGGGGGGAGATACGCAGTATTTT
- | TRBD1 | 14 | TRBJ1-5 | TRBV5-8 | CASSPTGNVQPQHF | TGTGCCAGCAGCCCGACAGGGAACGTACAGCCCCAGCATTTT